This TCR beta chain is drawn from a study of quantifying T cell responses using KT2 cells. For the study at large: RNA was reverse transcribed with TCR alpha and beta constant-region primers. Regarding the study as a whole: Very high KT2 spike-in numbers caused saturation in KT2 sequence detection. Counts of KT2 alpha and beta sequences rose linearly with the number of KT2 cells added.

CDR1 SQVTM and CDR2 ANQGSEA come from the germline V gene. Trimming cost V 6 bases and J 1 base, with 12 bases left between them. This CDR3 region has 13 residues. The cDNA 3' end received a ligated oligonucleotide with a UMI. An equimolar mix of RC1.1 and RC1.2 primed the beta chain across TRBC1 and TRBC2. Using its own MiXCR run on the UMI-ligation and nested PCR reads, TCRdb lists one record per CDR3 protein. The table includes fewer than 50,000 distinct CDR3 sequences, roughly 11% detected once. Comment on this clonotype: Its specificity is unknown.

The sample is PBMC spiked with counted cells of clone KT2. Different KT2-to-PBMC ratios were created with a constant PBMC count. The receptor was isolated from a human donor. The sequencing input was PBMCs spiked with cells of the T cell clone KT2. The rearrangement links TRBV29-1 to TRBJ1-1, with D unclear. Written as DNA, the CDR3 is TGCAGCGTCGCAGATCCGTCGAACACTGAAGCTTTCTTT. Protein sequence: CSVADPSNTEAFF. The full variable domain, rest sourced from reference TRBV29-1 and TRBJ1-1, is SAVISQKPSRDICQRGTSLTIQCQVDSQVTMMFWYRQQPGQSLTLIATANQGSEATYESGFVIDKFPISRPNLTFSTLTVSNMSPEDSSIYLCSVADPSNTEAFFGQGTRLTVV.